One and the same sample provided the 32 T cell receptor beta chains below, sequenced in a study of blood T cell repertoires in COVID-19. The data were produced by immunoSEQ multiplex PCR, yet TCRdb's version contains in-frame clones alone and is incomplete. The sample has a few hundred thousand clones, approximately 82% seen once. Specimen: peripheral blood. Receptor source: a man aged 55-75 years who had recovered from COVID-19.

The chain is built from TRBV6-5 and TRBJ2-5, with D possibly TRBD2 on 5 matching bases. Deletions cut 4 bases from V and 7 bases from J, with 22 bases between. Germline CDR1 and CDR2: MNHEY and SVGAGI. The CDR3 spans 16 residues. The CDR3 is CASSSLGVGSSRTQYF. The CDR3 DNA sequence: TGTGCCAGCAGTTCTCTCGGGGTGGGTAGCTCAAGGACCCAGTACTTC.

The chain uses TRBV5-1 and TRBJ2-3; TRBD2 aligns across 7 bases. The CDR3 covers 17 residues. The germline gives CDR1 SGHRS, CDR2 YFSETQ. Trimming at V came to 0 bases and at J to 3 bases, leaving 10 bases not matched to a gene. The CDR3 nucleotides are TGCGCCAGCAGCTTGGGAGGTACGCGGGGGTCGACAGATACGCAGTATTTT. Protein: CASSLGGTRGSTDTQYF.

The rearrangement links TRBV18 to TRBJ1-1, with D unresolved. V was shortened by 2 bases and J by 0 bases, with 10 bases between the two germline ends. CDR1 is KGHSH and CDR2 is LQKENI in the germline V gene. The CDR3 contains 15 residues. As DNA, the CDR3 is TGTGCCAGCTCACCAACGAGAGTCCTGAACACTGAAGCTTTCTTT. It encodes CASSPTRVLNTEAFF. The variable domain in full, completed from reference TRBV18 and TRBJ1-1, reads NAGVMQNPRHLVRRRGQEARLRCSPMKGHSHVYWYRQLPEEGLKFMVYLQKENIIDESGMPKERFSAEFPKEGPSILRIQQVVRGDSAAYFCASSPTRVLNTEAFFGQGTRLTVV.

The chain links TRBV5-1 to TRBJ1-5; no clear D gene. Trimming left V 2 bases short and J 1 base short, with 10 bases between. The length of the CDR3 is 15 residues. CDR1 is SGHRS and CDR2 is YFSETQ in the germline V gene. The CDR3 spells CASSFGEASNQPQHF. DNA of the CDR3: TGCGCCAGCAGCTTCGGGGAGGCGAGCAATCAGCCCCAGCATTTT.

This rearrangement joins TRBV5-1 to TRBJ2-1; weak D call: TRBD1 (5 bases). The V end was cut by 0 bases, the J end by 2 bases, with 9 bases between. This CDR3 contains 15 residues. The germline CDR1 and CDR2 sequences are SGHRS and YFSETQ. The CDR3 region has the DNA TGCGCCAGCAGCTTGGGGGGCCCCGCCTACAATGAGCAGTTCTTC. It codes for CASSLGGPAYNEQFF.

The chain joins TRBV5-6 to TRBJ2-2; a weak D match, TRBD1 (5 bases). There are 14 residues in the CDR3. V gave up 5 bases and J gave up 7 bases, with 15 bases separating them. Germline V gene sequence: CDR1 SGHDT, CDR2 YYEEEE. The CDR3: CASSQTGVSGELFF. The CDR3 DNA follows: TGTGCCAGCAGTCAAACAGGTGTAAGCGGGGAGCTGTTTTTT.

CDR3 DNA sequence: TGTGCCAGCAGCCAAGCGTGGGGACAGATCTCTGGAAACACCATATATTTT. Amino acids: CASSQAWGQISGNTIYF. V usage is TRBV14 and J usage is TRBJ1-3, with 7 bases matching TRBD1. Looked up from germline, CDR1 is SGHDN and CDR2 is FVKESK. Germline trimming cut 1 base from V and 0 bases from J; bases unmatched to any gene: 6. This CDR3 contains 17 residues.

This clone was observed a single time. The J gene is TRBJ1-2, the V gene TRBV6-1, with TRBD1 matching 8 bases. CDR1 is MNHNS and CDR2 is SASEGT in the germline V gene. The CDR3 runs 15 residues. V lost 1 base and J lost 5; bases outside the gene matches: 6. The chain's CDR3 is CASSEDWDRTYGYTF. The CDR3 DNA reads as TGTGCCAGCAGTGAAGACTGGGACAGGACTTATGGCTACACCTTC.

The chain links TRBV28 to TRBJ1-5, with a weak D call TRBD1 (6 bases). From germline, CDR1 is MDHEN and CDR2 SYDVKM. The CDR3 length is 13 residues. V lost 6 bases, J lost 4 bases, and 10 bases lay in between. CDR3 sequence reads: CASRKTGNQPQHF. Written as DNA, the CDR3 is TGTGCCAGCAGAAAAACAGGGAATCAGCCCCAGCATTTT.

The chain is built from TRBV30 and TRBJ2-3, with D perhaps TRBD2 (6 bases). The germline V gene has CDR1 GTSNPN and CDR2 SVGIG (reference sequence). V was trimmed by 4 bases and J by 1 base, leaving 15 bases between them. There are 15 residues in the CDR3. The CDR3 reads CAWNPTGLGTDTQYF. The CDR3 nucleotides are TGTGCCTGGAATCCCACGGGACTCGGCACAGATACGCAGTATTTT. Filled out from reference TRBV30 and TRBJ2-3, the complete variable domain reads SQTIHQWPATLVQPVGSPLSLECTVEGTSNPNLYWYRQAAGRGLQLLFYSVGIGQISSEVPQNLSASRPQDRQFILSSKKLLLSDSGFYLCAWNPTGLGTDTQYFGPGTRLTVL.

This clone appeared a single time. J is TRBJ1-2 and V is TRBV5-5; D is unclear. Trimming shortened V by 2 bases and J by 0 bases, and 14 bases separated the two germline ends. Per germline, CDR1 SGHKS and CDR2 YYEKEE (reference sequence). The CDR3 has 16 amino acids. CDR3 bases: TGTGCCAGCAGCTTCGCTCCAGCAGGCACTAACTATGGCTACACCTTC. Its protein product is CASSFAPAGTNYGYTF.

CDR3 sequence: CASSKKGLADLTGELFF. The CDR3 DNA reads TGCGCCAGCAGTAAAAAAGGACTAGCGGATTTGACCGGGGAGCTGTTTTTT. The chain couples TRBV5-1 to TRBJ2-2, with TRBD2 matching 10 bases. Trimming took 5 bases from V and 5 from J; bases not matched to a gene: 12. CDR3 length: 17 residues. Germline assignment: CDR1 SGHRS and CDR2 YFSETQ.

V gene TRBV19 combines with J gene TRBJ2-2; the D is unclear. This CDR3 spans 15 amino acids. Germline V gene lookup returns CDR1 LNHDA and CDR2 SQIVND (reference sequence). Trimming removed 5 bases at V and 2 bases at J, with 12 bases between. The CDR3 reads CASSETNPNTGELFF. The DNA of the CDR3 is TGTGCCAGTAGTGAGACAAATCCCAACACCGGGGAGCTGTTTTTT.

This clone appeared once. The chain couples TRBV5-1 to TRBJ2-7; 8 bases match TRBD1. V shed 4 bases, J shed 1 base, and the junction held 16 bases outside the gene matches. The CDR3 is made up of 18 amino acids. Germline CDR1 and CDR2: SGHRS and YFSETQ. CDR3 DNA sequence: TGCGCCAGCAGCCACCCTAGTTCTGGACAGGGTAGGTCCTACGAGCAGTACTTC. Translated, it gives CASSHPSSGQGRSYEQYF. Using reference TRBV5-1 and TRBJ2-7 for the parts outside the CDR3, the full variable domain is KAGVTQTPRYLIKTRGQQVTLSCSPISGHRSVSWYQQTPGQGLQFLFEYFSETQRNKGNFPGRFSGRQFSNSRSEMNVSTLELGDSALYLCASSHPSSGQGRSYEQYFGPGTRLTVT.

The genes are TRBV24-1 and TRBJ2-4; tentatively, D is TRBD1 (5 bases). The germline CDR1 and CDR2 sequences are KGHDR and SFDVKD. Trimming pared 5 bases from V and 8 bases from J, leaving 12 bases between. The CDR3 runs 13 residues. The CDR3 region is CATSAPGMDIQYF. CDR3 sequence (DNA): TGTGCCACCAGTGCCCCAGGGATGGACATTCAGTACTTC.

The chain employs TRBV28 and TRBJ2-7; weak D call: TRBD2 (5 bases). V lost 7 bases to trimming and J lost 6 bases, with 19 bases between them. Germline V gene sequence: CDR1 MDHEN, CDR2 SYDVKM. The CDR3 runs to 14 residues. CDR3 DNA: TGTGCCAGCACGTCCGGGATGGGCGGTGTCGAGCAGTACTTC. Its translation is CASTSGMGGVEQYF.

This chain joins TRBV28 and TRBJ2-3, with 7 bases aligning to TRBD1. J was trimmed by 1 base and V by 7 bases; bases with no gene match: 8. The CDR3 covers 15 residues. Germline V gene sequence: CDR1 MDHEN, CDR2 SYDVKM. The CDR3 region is CASTSGTAGTDTQYF. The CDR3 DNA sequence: TGTGCCAGCACCTCGGGGACAGCTGGCACAGATACGCAGTATTTT. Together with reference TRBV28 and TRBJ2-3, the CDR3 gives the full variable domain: DVKVTQSSRYLVKRTGEKVFLECVQDMDHENMFWYRQDPGLGLRLIYFSYDVKMKEKGDIPEGYSVSREKKERFSLILESASTNQTSMYLCASTSGTAGTDTQYFGPGTRLTVL.

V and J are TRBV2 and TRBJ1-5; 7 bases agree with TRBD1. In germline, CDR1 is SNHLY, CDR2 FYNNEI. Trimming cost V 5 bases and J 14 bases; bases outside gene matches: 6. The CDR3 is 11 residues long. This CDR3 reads CASSSRQGKHF. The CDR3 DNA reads TGTGCCAGCAGTTCCCGACAGGGTAAGCATTTT.

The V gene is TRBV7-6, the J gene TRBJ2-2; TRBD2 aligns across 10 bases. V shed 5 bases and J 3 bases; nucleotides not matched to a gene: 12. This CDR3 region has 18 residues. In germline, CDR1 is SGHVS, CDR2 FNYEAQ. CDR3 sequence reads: CASSPPLRLAGDTGELFF. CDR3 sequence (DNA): TGTGCCAGCAGCCCACCCCTTCGGCTAGCGGGAGACACCGGGGAGCTGTTTTTT.

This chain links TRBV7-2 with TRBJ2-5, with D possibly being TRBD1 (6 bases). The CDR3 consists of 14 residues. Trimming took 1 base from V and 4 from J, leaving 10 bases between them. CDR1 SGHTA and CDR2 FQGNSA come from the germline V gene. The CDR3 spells CASSLGTVGETQYF. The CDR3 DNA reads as TGTGCCAGCAGCTTAGGGACAGTTGGAGAGACCCAGTACTTC. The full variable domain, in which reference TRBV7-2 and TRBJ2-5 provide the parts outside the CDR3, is GAGVSQSPSNKVTEKGKDVELRCDPISGHTALYWYRQSLGQGLEFLIYFQGNSAPDKSGLPSDRFSAERTGGSVSTLTIQRTQQEDSAVYLCASSLGTVGETQYFGPGTRLLVL.

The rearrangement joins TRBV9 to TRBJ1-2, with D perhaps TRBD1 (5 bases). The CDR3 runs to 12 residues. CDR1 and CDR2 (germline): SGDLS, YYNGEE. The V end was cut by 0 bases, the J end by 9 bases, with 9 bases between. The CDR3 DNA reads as TGTGCCAGCAGCGTAGTGGCAGGGAGCTACACCTTC. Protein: CASSVVAGSYTF.

CDR3: CASSFQDGDTEAFF. DNA of the CDR3: TGTGCCAGCAGCTTCCAGGACGGGGACACTGAAGCTTTCTTT. The chain links TRBV4-2 to TRBJ1-1; no reliable D call. Per the germline V gene, CDR1 is LGHNA and CDR2 is YNFKEQ. This CDR3 contains 14 residues. Trimming removed 5 bases from V and 3 bases from J, with 13 bases in between.

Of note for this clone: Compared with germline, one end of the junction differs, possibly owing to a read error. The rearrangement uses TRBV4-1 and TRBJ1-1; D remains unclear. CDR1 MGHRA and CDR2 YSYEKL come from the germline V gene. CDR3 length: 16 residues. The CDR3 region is CASSQVGRFMNSEAFF. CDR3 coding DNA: TGCGCCAGCAGCCAAGTGGGTCGGTTCATGAACAGTGAAGCTTTCTTT.

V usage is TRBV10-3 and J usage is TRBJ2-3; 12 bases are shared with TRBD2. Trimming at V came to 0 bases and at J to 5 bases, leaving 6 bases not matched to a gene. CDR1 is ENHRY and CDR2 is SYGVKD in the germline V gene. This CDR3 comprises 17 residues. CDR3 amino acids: CAISESPSGRALDTQYF. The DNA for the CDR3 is TGTGCCATCAGTGAGTCCCCTAGCGGGAGGGCCCTAGATACGCAGTATTTT.

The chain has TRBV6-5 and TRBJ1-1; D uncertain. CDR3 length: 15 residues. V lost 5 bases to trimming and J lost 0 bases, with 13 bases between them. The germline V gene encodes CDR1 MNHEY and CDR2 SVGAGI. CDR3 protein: CASSLEDGLNTEAFF. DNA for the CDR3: TGTGCCAGCAGTCTAGAAGACGGCCTGAACACTGAAGCTTTCTTT.

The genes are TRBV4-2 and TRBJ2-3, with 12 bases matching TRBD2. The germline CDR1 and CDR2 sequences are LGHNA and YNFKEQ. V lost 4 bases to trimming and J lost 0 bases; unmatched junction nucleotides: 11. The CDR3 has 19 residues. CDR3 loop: CASSLKTSGRIGSTDTQYF. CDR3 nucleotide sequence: TGTGCCAGCAGCCTCAAGACTAGCGGGAGAATCGGGAGCACAGATACGCAGTATTTT.

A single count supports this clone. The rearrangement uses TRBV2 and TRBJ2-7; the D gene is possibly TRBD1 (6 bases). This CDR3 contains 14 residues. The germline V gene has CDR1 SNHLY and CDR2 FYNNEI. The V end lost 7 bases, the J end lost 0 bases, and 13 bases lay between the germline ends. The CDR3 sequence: CASMTGGLSYEQYF. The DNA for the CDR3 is TGTGCCAGCATGACAGGCGGCCTCTCCTACGAGCAGTACTTC.

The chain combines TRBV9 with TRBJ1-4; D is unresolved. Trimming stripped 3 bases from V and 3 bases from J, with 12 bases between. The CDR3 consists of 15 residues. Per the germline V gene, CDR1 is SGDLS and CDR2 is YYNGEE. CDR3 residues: CASSAQVGANEKLFF. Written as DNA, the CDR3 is TGTGCCAGCAGCGCCCAGGTGGGAGCTAATGAAAAACTGTTTTTT.

The CDR3 sequence is CASSVGSGQETQYF. DNA for the CDR3: TGTGCCAGCAGCGTAGGTTCAGGGCAAGAGACCCAGTACTTC. The chain recombines TRBV9 with TRBJ2-5, with D maybe TRBD1 (5 bases). CDR1 and CDR2 from the germline V gene are SGDLS and YYNGEE. The CDR3 has 14 residues. The V gene lost 0 bases and the J gene lost 2 bases, with 8 bases spanning the gap. Supplemented by reference TRBV9 and TRBJ2-5, the full variable domain reads DSGVTQTPKHLITATGQRVTLRCSPRSGDLSVYWYQQSLDQGLQFLIQYYNGEERAKGNILERFSAQQFPDLHSELNLSSLELGDSALYFCASSVGSGQETQYFGPGTRLLVL.

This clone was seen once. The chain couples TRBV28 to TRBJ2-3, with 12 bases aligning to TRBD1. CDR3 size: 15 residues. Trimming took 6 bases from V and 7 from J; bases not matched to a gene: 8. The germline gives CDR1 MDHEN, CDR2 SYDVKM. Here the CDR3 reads CASSPGTGGANTQYF. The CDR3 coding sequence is TGTGCCAGCAGCCCCGGGACAGGGGGCGCGAATACGCAGTATTTT.

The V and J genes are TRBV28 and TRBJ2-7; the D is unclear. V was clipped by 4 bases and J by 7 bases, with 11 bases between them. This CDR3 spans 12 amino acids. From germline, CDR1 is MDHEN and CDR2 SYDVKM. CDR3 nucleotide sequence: TGTGCCAGCAGTTCCAGGAATTGGGAGCAGTACTTC. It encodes CASSSRNWEQYF.

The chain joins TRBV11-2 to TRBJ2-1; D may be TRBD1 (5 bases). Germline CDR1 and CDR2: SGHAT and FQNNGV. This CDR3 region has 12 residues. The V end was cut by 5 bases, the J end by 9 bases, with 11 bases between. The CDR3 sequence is CASSPPGFEQFF. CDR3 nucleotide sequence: TGTGCCAGCAGCCCCCCAGGGTTTGAGCAGTTCTTC.